This T cell receptor (beta chain) was profiled in a study of cytomegalovirus exposure and HLA in healthy donors. PCR amplification relied on 60 Vbeta primers (plus 13 Jbeta primers). Sequencing used immunoSEQ multiplex PCR; TCRdb keeps in-frame clones, though not all of them. The sample records over 130,000 clones, around 66% being singletons. There are 17 residues in the CDR3. Looked up from germline, CDR1 is SGDLS and CDR2 is YYNGEE. Losses at the gene ends were 0 bases for V and 2 bases for J; bases not matched to a gene: 5. The chain recombines TRBV9 with TRBJ2-2, with 9 bases aligning to TRBD1. This sequence originates from a woman between 55 and 75 years old in good health and CMV-seronegative. Sequencing was carried out using PBMCs. The CDR3 coding sequence is TGTGCCAGCAGCGTAGCCGGGACAGGGAGTAACACCGGGGAGCTGTTTTTT. This encodes CASSVAGTGSNTGELFF. The full variable domain, in which reference TRBV9 and TRBJ2-2 provide the parts outside the CDR3, is DSGVTQTPKHLITATGQRVTLRCSPRSGDLSVYWYQQSLDQGLQFLIQYYNGEERAKGNILERFSAQQFPDLHSELNLSSLELGDSALYFCASSVAGTGSNTGELFFGEGSRLTVL.